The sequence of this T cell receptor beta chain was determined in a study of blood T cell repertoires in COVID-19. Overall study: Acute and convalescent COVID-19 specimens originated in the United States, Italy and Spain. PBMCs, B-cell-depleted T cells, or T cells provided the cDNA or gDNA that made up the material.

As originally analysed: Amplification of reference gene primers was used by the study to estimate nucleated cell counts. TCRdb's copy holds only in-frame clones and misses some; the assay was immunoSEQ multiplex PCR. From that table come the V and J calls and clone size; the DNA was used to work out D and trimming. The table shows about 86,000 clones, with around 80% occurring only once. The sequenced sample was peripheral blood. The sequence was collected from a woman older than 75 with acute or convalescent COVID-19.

CDR3 amino acids: CASGLFGGRYGYTF. The CDR3 nucleotides read TGTGCCAGCGGACTCTTCGGGGGAAGGTATGGCTACACCTTC. The chain couples TRBV27 to TRBJ1-2; possibly TRBD1 for D (5 bases). CDR1 MNHEY and CDR2 SMNVEV come from the germline V gene (reference sequence). Trimming shortened V by 8 bases and J by 5 bases, and 18 bases separated the two germline ends. This CDR3 region has 14 residues.